The T cell receptor beta chain under discussion was sequenced for a study of shared clonotypes between healthy human individuals. Investigators divided CD4+ cells into CD45RA+ naive and CD45RA-negative memory subsets. At the deep level, the assay was run. Some clones are missing from TCRdb's copy, which holds only in-frame ones; the method was immunoSEQ multiplex PCR. The sample consists of roughly 2.5 million clones, approximately 92% of them appearing once. This CDR3 is 14 amino acids long. The ends were cut back, 5 bases at V and 0 bases at J, with 8 bases in the middle. CDR1 SEHNR and CDR2 FQNEAQ come from the germline V gene (reference sequence). Regarding this clone: What it binds is not known.

The study, taken as a whole, reports: Rarefaction indicated that sorted-subset sequencing remained incomplete although depth was large. Larger richness was generally estimated for naive than memory subsets.

This clonotype was sampled from a man aged 18-30 years in good health. V gene TRBV7-9 combines with J gene TRBJ1-3; the D gene is possibly TRBD1 (6 bases). Specimen: naive CD4+ T cells sorted from blood. Subset indicated: CD45RA+ positively selected. The CDR3 DNA follows: TGTGCCAGCAGCGCACAGGGCTCTGGAAACACCATATATTTT. This gives the protein CASSAQGSGNTIYF.